The source of this T cell receptor beta chain is a study of beta chain features in type 1 diabetes. General observations from the study: When Type 1 diabetes patients were examined, their TCRB CDR3s proved moderately but significantly shorter in all four CD4+ subsets. Lower insertion and higher deletion counts appeared at VDJ junctions in type 1 diabetes patients.

Sequenced material consisted of expressed TCRB transcripts (all of the isolated RNA was reverse transcribed). Produced via immunoSEQ multiplex PCR; TCRdb's table is partial and in-frame only. The sample carries approximately 160,000 clones, roughly 63% recorded once. This clone came up a few times. Antigen specificity is unknown. The CDR3 has 13 amino acids. Germline V gene lookup returns CDR1 LGHNA and CDR2 YSLEER. The V gene lost 3 bases and the J gene lost 5 bases, with 9 bases spanning the gap. This TCR was recovered from a man aged 25 to 45 with type 1 diabetes. The V call is TRBV4-3, the J call TRBJ2-3; D remains ambiguous. The specimen was naive CD4+ T cells from blood. CDR3 amino acids: CASSQGRRDTQYF. CDR3 in DNA: TGCGCCAGCAGCCAGGGCAGGAGAGATACGCAGTATTTT.